The 28 T cell receptor beta chains below come from one sample, sequenced in a study of cytomegalovirus exposure and HLA in healthy donors. Primers: 60 Vbeta forward and 13 Jbeta reverse. Repertoires were generated with immunoSEQ multiplex PCR, while TCRdb's copy carries only in-frame clones and drops some. The sample includes 80,000 to 100,000 clones, approximately 72% of them seen just once. Specimen: PBMCs. All receptors derive from a man between 18 and 29 years old in good health and CMV-seropositive.

This clone was counted a few times. This sequence joins TRBV18 and TRBJ1-4; 9 bases agree with TRBD1. After removal of 3 bases from V and 4 bases from J, the junction contained 3 bases not matched to a gene. Per germline, CDR1 KGHSH and CDR2 LQKENI. The CDR3 extends over 15 amino acids. CDR3 sequence reads: CASSPPGQGNEKLFF. The CDR3 DNA sequence: TGTGCCAGCTCACCTCCGGGACAGGGTAATGAAAAACTGTTTTTT.

The chain employs TRBV6-1 and TRBJ1-5; 10 positions agree with TRBD1. Losses at the gene ends were 3 bases for V and 6 bases for J; bases not matched to a gene: 20. CDR3 length: 20 amino acids. The germline V gene has CDR1 MNHNS and CDR2 SASEGT. The CDR3, as DNA: TGTGCCAGCAGTGAGTGGGGCGAGACAGGGAGGGACAGGGGCAGTCAGCCCCAGCATTTT. This codes for CASSEWGETGRDRGSQPQHF.

The rearrangement joins TRBV27 to TRBJ1-3; tentatively, D is TRBD1 (6 bases). V lost 3 bases and J 1 base, leaving 13 bases between the germline ends. In germline, CDR1 is MNHEY, CDR2 SMNVEV (reference sequence). CDR3 length: 16 residues. CDR3 region: CASSLAGDLSGNTIYF. The CDR3 coding sequence is TGTGCCAGCAGTTTGGCAGGGGATTTGTCTGGAAACACCATATATTTT.

The CDR3 here is CASSLPGSNQPQHF. For the CDR3, the DNA is TGTGCCAGCAGCTTGCCCGGGAGCAATCAGCCCCAGCATTTT. This chain joins TRBV5-4 and TRBJ1-5; D uncertain. Germline loops: CDR1 SGHNT, CDR2 YYREEE (reference sequence). Trimming took off 1 base at V and 1 base at J, with 6 bases between the two ends. There are 14 residues in the CDR3.

The chain recombines TRBV4-1 with TRBJ2-3; 7 nucleotides line up with TRBD1. CDR1 MGHRA and CDR2 YSYEKL come from the germline V gene. With 0 bases clipped from V and 1 base from J, the junction kept 7 bases outside the gene matches. The CDR3 covers 17 residues. The CDR3: CASSQDPYRGGTDTQYF. Here the CDR3 DNA reads TGCGCCAGCAGCCAAGATCCGTACAGGGGCGGCACAGATACGCAGTATTTT.

The rearrangement links TRBV14 to TRBJ2-2; perhaps TRBD1 as D (6 bases). The CDR3 covers 16 residues. The germline CDR1 and CDR2 sequences are SGHDN and FVKESK. Trimming took off 6 bases at V and 4 bases at J, with 18 bases between the two ends. CDR3 sequence reads: CASSPAGTWSTGELFF. In DNA, the CDR3 is TGTGCCAGCAGTCCAGCCGGGACATGGTCCACCGGGGAGCTGTTTTTT.

Concerning this clone itself: Other DNA sequences in this sample translate to the same CDR3. Here the CDR3 DNA reads TGCGCCAGCAGCTTAGGACAACCGAACACTGAAGCTTTCTTT. Translating it yields CASSLGQPNTEAFF. The chain joins TRBV5-1 to TRBJ1-1, with D possibly TRBD1 on 5 matching bases. V was cut by 2 bases and J by 1 base, with 9 bases left in between. This CDR3 has 14 residues. The germline gives CDR1 SGHRS, CDR2 YFSETQ.

V and J are TRBV18 and TRBJ2-4, with a possible D match to TRBD2 (5 bases). The CDR3 sequence is 15 residues long. The germline V gene has CDR1 KGHSH and CDR2 LQKENI. Trimming stripped 4 bases from V and 7 bases from J, with 17 bases between. In nucleotides, the CDR3 is TGTGCCAGCTCACGTACGACGGGGAGAGGTAACATTCAGTACTTC. Its translation: CASSRTTGRGNIQYF.

The chain is built from TRBV6-1 and TRBJ2-7; possible D gene TRBD1, 5 bases. Germline-derived CDR1 and CDR2 are MNHNS and SASEGT. The CDR3 contains 13 residues. The V end lost 5 bases, the J end lost 2 bases, and 10 bases lay between the germline ends. The CDR3 region is CASSSGFTYEQYF. The CDR3 DNA sequence: TGTGCCAGCAGTTCAGGGTTTACCTACGAGCAGTACTTC.

The V and J genes are TRBV6-5 and TRBJ2-3; a possible D gene is TRBD1 (5 bases). Germline CDR1 and CDR2: MNHEY and SVGAGI. Deletions cut 6 bases from V and 1 base from J, with 8 bases between. The length of the CDR3 is 13 residues. The CDR3 bases are TGTGCCAGCAGCCAAGGGGGCACAGATACGCAGTATTTT. It yields the protein CASSQGGTDTQYF.

The chain joins TRBV2 to TRBJ2-1; D gene uncertain. Trimming removed 3 bases at V and 2 bases at J, with 11 bases between. There are 15 residues in the CDR3. Germline V gene lookup returns CDR1 SNHLY and CDR2 FYNNEI. The CDR3 loop reads CASSDYNLAYNEQFF. DNA for the CDR3: TGTGCCAGCAGTGATTACAATCTGGCCTACAATGAGCAGTTCTTC.

The chain joins TRBV30 to TRBJ2-7; tentative D call: TRBD2 (6 bases). The CDR3 has 11 residues. The V end lost 3 bases, the J end lost 13 bases, and 16 bases lay between the germline ends. Germline CDR1 reads GTSNPN; CDR2 reads SVGIG (reference sequence). CDR3 sequence reads: CAWRDRRGSYF. The CDR3 DNA is TGTGCCTGGAGGGATAGGCGGGGCTCCTACTTC.

V and J are TRBV4-2 and TRBJ1-2; 10 positions match TRBD1. Germline CDR1 is LGHNA and CDR2 is YNFKEQ. The CDR3 is 16 amino acids. The V and J ends lost 3 bases and 8 bases, in that order; junction bases with no gene match: 12. The CDR3 region is CASSQNTGTGASGYTF. The CDR3 coding sequence is TGTGCCAGCAGCCAGAACACCGGGACAGGGGCAAGCGGCTACACCTTC.

The gene calls are TRBV18 and TRBJ1-2, with 7 bases identical to TRBD1. The CDR3 spans 14 residues. Germline assignment: CDR1 KGHSH and CDR2 LQKENI. The junction had 8 bases not matched to a gene; V was cut back by 4 bases and J by 6 bases. CDR3 region: CASSQSGGGDGYTF. DNA for the CDR3: TGTGCCAGCTCACAATCAGGGGGAGGTGATGGCTACACCTTC.

This clone was counted a single time. This chain links TRBV6-5 with TRBJ1-4, with 10 nucleotides matching TRBD1. The CDR3 sequence is 14 residues long. Germline lookup yields CDR1 MNHEY and CDR2 SVGAGI. V lost 6 bases to trimming and J lost 9 bases; unmatched junction nucleotides: 7. The CDR3, as DNA: TGTGCCAGCAGCCGGGACAGGGGAGGAAAAAAACTGTTTTTT. It encodes CASSRDRGGKKLFF.

The gene calls are TRBV9 and TRBJ2-3; tentative D call: TRBD1 (7 bases). Germline CDR1 is SGDLS and CDR2 is YYNGEE. The CDR3 length is 17 residues. Trimming removed 1 base from V and 3 bases from J, with 18 bases in between. The CDR3, as DNA: TGTGCCAGCAGCGTATCCGCCAGGGGGGCCGGTACAGATACGCAGTATTTT. The encoded protein is CASSVSARGAGTDTQYF.

The rearrangement links TRBV28 to TRBJ1-5; D unclear. The CDR3 totals 14 residues. With 8 bases removed from V and 2 bases from J, the gap between germline ends came to 13 bases. CDR1 is MDHEN and CDR2 is SYDVKM in the germline V gene. This CDR3 reads CASLRASGNQPQHF. DNA of the CDR3: TGTGCCAGCCTGAGGGCAAGTGGCAATCAGCCCCAGCATTTT.

This chain joins TRBV14 and TRBJ2-4, with a tentative D call TRBD1 (6 bases). This CDR3 has 17 amino acids. V dropped 0 bases and J dropped 2 bases, with 14 bases sitting between them. The germline V gene encodes CDR1 SGHDN and CDR2 FVKESK. This chain's CDR3 is CASSQDDLTGTKNIQYF. The CDR3 DNA reads as TGTGCCAGCAGCCAAGATGACCTTACAGGGACCAAAAACATTCAGTACTTC.

The genes are TRBV5-6 and TRBJ1-1; D remains unclear. The V and J ends lost 1 base and 3 bases respectively, with 7 bases between them. The CDR3 spans 13 residues. The germline V gene has CDR1 SGHDT and CDR2 YYEEEE. The CDR3 DNA reads as TGTGCCAGCAGCTTGACAGATTACACTGAAGCTTTCTTT. It yields the protein CASSLTDYTEAFF.

This chain links TRBV27 with TRBJ2-1, with 7 positions matching TRBD1. The CDR3 is made up of 13 amino acids. Trimming at V came to 6 bases and at J to 8 bases, leaving 7 bases not matched to a gene. Per germline, CDR1 MNHEY and CDR2 SMNVEV (reference sequence). CDR3 nucleotide sequence: TGTGCCAGCAGCCACACAGGGGTCCATGAGCAGTTCTTC. As protein: CASSHTGVHEQFF.

This clone was counted a single time. The genes are TRBV5-4 and TRBJ2-2; perhaps TRBD1 as D (5 bases). The germline V and J ends were trimmed by 4 bases and 6 bases, with 16 bases remaining between them. The CDR3 has 15 residues. Germline V gene sequence: CDR1 SGHNT, CDR2 YYREEE (reference sequence). The CDR3 DNA sequence: TGTGCCAGCAGCCCTAACCTCGACAGACCCGGGGAGCTGTTTTTT. Translation: CASSPNLDRPGELFF. The full variable domain, rest sourced from reference TRBV5-4 and TRBJ2-2, is ETGVTQSPTHLIKTRGQQVTLRCSSQSGHNTVSWYQQALGQGPQFIFQYYREEENGRGNFPPRFSGLQFPNYSSELNVNALELDDSALYLCASSPNLDRPGELFFGEGSRLTVL.

V gene TRBV7-2 combines with J gene TRBJ2-3; no definite D call. Germline V lookup: CDR1 SGHTA, CDR2 FQGNSA. The CDR3 is made up of 14 amino acids. V gave up 0 bases and J gave up 2 bases, with 6 bases separating them. The CDR3 DNA reads as TGTGCCAGCAGCTTAGCCCGGTCCACAGATACGCAGTATTTT. Translated: CASSLARSTDTQYF.

This clone was observed a few times. The rearrangement links TRBV6-1 to TRBJ1-4; TRBD1 aligns across 7 bases. The CDR3 consists of 15 residues. The junction had 6 bases not matched to a gene; V was cut back by 2 bases and J by 6 bases. Germline lookup yields CDR1 MNHNS and CDR2 SASEGT. CDR3 sequence reads: CASSESRDSDEKLFF. Here the CDR3 DNA reads TGTGCCAGCAGTGAATCTCGGGACAGTGATGAAAAACTGTTTTTT.

The J gene is TRBJ1-1, the V gene TRBV9, with D tentatively TRBD1 (5 bases). The germline V and J ends were trimmed by 1 base and 2 bases, with 9 bases remaining between them. The CDR3 is 14 residues long. CDR1 SGDLS and CDR2 YYNGEE come from the germline V gene. CDR3: CASSVSQGNTEAFF. Here the CDR3 DNA reads TGTGCCAGCAGCGTAAGCCAGGGAAACACTGAAGCTTTCTTT.

This sequence joins TRBV11-2 and TRBJ2-5; D is perhaps TRBD1 (6 bases). Looked up from germline, CDR1 is SGHAT and CDR2 is FQNNGV. There are 17 residues in the CDR3. Trimming cost V 0 bases and J 5 bases, with 19 bases left between them. The chain's CDR3 is CASSLDLVGASRETQYF. CDR3 DNA sequence: TGTGCCAGCAGCTTAGATCTGGTGGGGGCGTCTCGGGAGACCCAGTACTTC.

The chain couples TRBV4-1 to TRBJ2-1, with TRBD2 identical over 11 bases. The CDR3 is made up of 18 amino acids. Looked up from germline, CDR1 is MGHRA and CDR2 is YSYEKL. V was clipped by 0 bases and J by 6 bases; unmatched bases: 10. This chain's CDR3 is CASSQDNFLAGGLNEQFF. CDR3 DNA: TGCGCCAGCAGCCAAGATAATTTTCTAGCGGGGGGCCTCAATGAGCAGTTCTTC.

The chain employs TRBV11-2 and TRBJ2-7, with D hard to call. In germline, CDR1 is SGHAT, CDR2 FQNNGV. V lost 4 bases to trimming and J lost 1 base, with 17 bases between them. The CDR3 has 16 amino acids. The CDR3 bases are TGTGCCAGCAGCTCCAAAAAGTCCGACATTTCCTACGAGCAGTACTTC. It is translated as CASSSKKSDISYEQYF. The full variable domain, with the rest looked up from reference TRBV11-2 and TRBJ2-7, is EAGVAQSPRYKIIEKRQSVAFWCNPISGHATLYWYQQILGQGPKLLIQFQNNGVVDDSQLPKDRFSAERLKGVDSTLKIQPAKLEDSAVYLCASSSKKSDISYEQYFGPGTRLTVT.

The chain is built from TRBV19 and TRBJ1-5, with D perhaps matching TRBD1 (6 bases). V was clipped by 5 bases and J by 3 bases, with 14 bases between them. Germline assignment: CDR1 LNHDA and CDR2 SQIVND (reference sequence). The CDR3 has 15 residues. The CDR3 spells CASSAGQKLNQPQHF. CDR3 nucleotide sequence: TGTGCCAGTAGTGCCGGACAGAAACTCAATCAGCCCCAGCATTTT.